This note documents a single T cell receptor beta chain sequence. Between the trimmed V and J ends, which lost 8 bases and 0 bases, there was a span of 13 bases. Germline CDR1 is MNHNS and CDR2 is SASEGT. This CDR3 has 15 residues. These data are taken from a study of shared clonotypes between healthy human individuals. The table came from immunoSEQ multiplex PCR; TCRdb's copy has only in-frame clones and leaves some out. Of roughly 2.5 million clones in the sample, more than 80% are singletons; the top ten hold about 0.13%. The TCR originated in a man younger than 35 in good health. The rearrangement uses TRBV6-1 and TRBJ2-2; D remains unclear. The sequenced material came from naive CD4+ T cells sorted from blood. Subset specified: CD45RA+ positively selected. CDR3 sequence: CASLRRFSNTGELFF. The CDR3 bases are TGTGCCAGCCTGCGGCGTTTTTCGAACACCGGGGAGCTGTTTTTT.